This passage covers 3 T cell receptor beta chains from one sample sequenced in a study of early T cells in non-severe SARS-CoV-2 infection. TCRdb passed the 5' RACE reads through MiXCR, listing each CDR3 protein once. There are about 77,000 distinct CDR3 sequences in the sample; over 9% occur only once, and roughly 4.8% lies in the top ten. Sequencing used whole blood. These receptors came from an adult who was a healthcare worker with PCR-confirmed SARS-CoV-2 infection or an uninfected control (not recorded which).

This clonotype turned up a few times. The chain employs TRBV4-1 and TRBJ2-3; 7 bases agree with TRBD2. Unmatched junction bases numbered 17, after V lost 6 bases and J lost 8 bases. The CDR3 consists of 16 residues. Looked up from germline, CDR1 is MGHRA and CDR2 is YSYEKL. The CDR3: CASRPSTSRVWVTQYF. CDR3 nucleotides: TGCGCCAGCAGACCCTCGACTAGCCGGGTCTGGGTTACGCAGTATTTT.

This clonotype was found a few times. This rearrangement joins TRBV5-4 to TRBJ2-2; 11 bases line up with TRBD2. Germline loops: CDR1 SGHNT, CDR2 YYREEE (reference sequence). V was clipped by 1 base and J by 1 base; unmatched bases: 6. The CDR3 covers 18 residues. This CDR3 reads CASSLRTSGYLNTGELFF. The CDR3 DNA is TGTGCCAGCAGCTTGAGGACTAGCGGGTATCTGAACACCGGGGAGCTGTTTTTT.

This clonotype was counted many times. The chain carries TRBV24-1 and TRBJ2-4; TRBD1 might be the D (6 bases). The ends were cut back, 3 bases at V and 6 bases at J, with 11 bases in the middle. Germline lookup yields CDR1 KGHDR and CDR2 SFDVKD. The CDR3 spans 14 residues. CDR3 in DNA: TGTGCCACCAGTGATACAGGGACGAGAAACATTCAGTACTTC. Translating gives CATSDTGTRNIQYF.